This T cell receptor (beta chain) derives from a study of radiotherapy plus CTLA-4 blockade in lung cancer. Whole-study findings and limits: After radiotherapy and ipilimumab, tumor-derived clones expanded in peripheral blood.

The CDR3 consists of 14 residues. Germline V CDR1 and CDR2: SGHAT, FQNNGV. The V end lost 5 bases, the J end lost 16 bases, and 24 bases lay between the germline ends. Using immunoSEQ multiplex PCR, the repertoire was profiled, and TCRdb retains in-frame clones only, with some absent. The sample gives about 98,000 clones, approximately 85% of which show up once; nearly 3.5% is in the top ten. A note on this clone: Its specificity is unknown.

Those patients who had chemo-refractory metastatic non-small-cell lung cancer were given focal radiation along with CTLA-4 blockade through ipilimumab. The sequencing used peripheral blood, collected from a patient treated with radiotherapy plus ipilimumab. This TCR derives from a human donor with non-small cell lung cancer who had a partial response to radiotherapy plus ipilimumab. The chain recombines TRBV11-2 with TRBJ2-1; TRBD1 is a possible D gene (6 bases). CDR3 coding DNA: TGTGCCAGCAGCCGTACTAGACAGGCCCAGGGCGATTTCTTC. This gives the protein CASSRTRQAQGDFF.